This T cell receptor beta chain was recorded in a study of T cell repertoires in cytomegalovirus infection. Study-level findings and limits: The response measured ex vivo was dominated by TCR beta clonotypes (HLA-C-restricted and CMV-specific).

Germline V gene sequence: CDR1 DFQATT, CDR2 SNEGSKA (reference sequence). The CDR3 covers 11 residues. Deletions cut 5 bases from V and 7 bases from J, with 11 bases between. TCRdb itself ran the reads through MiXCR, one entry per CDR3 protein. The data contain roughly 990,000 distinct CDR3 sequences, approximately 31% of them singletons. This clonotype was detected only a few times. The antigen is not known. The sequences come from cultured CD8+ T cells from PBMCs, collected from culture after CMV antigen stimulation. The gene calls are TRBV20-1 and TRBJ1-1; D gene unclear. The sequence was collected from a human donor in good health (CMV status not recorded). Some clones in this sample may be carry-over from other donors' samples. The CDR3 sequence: CSARTVGEAFF. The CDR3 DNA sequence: TGCAGTGCTCGGACGGTTGGTGAAGCTTTCTTT.